Sequencing of this TCR beta chain was carried out in a study of CD8 T cells in ankylosing spondylitis. TCRdb independently ran MiXCR on the 5' RACE reads; one entry per CDR3 protein. Here the sample spans 250,000 to 350,000 distinct CDR3 sequences, over 15% being singletons. Germline CDR1 and CDR2: SGHVS and FNYEAQ. The CDR3 covers 12 residues. V was pared by 0 bases and J by 7 bases, with 6 bases between. This clonotype was observed many times. The V and J genes are TRBV7-6 and TRBJ1-1; TRBD1 is a possible D gene (5 bases). This sequence was found in a male donor with ankylosing spondylitis or in good health (not recorded which). The sequencing sample was made of blood, either unsorted or a sorted T cell fraction (not recorded which). The DNA for the CDR3 is TGTGCCAGCAGCTTAGCGGGGGATGAAGCTTTCTTT. Translated, it gives CASSLAGDEAFF.